This record concerns one T cell receptor (beta chain) sequence. This entry is derived from a study of T cell responses to AZD1222 COVID-19 vaccine. The CDR3 contains 14 residues. Germline CDR1 and CDR2: MGHRA and YSYEKL. V was trimmed by 0 bases and J by 8 bases, leaving 13 bases between them. Libraries were prepared by immunoSEQ multiplex PCR; TCRdb keeps only in-frame clonotypes and omits some of them. The table has about 150,000 clones, approximately 90% seen once. Sample: peripheral blood, taken on day 0 of AZD1222 vaccination. This sequence joins TRBV4-1 and TRBJ1-1; D is unclear. This TCR was sampled from an adult in good health. Here the CDR3 reads CASSQDPGGREAFF. CDR3 in DNA: TGCGCCAGCAGCCAAGATCCAGGCGGACGGGAAGCTTTCTTT.